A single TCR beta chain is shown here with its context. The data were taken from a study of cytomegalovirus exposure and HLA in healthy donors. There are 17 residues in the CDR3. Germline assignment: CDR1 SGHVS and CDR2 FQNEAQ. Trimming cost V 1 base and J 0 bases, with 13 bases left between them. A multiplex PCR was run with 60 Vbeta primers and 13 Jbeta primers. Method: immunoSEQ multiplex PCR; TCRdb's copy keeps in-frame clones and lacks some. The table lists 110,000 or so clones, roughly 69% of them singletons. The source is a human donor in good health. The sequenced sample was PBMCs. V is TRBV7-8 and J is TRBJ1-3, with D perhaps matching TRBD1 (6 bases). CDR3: CASSLGTDSRSGNTIYF. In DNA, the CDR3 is TGTGCCAGCAGCTTAGGAACGGACAGCCGCTCTGGAAACACCATATATTTT.